The entry below describes one T cell receptor beta chain. Sequenced by immunoSEQ multiplex PCR; TCRdb stores in-frame clones only, minus some. The table includes around 17,000 clones, roughly 88% detected once. The data derive from a study of lymphopenia after photon versus proton radiotherapy. The CDR3 covers 15 residues. CDR1 is MGHDK, CDR2 SYGVNS, per germline. The ends lost 3 bases at V and 5 bases at J; junction bases unmatched: 7. The origin of this receptor is a man in his 70s with pancreatic cancer. V usage is TRBV25-1 and J usage is TRBJ2-7; 10 bases are a match to TRBD2. Specimen: peripheral blood, collected from a patient treated with proton-based radiotherapy. The CDR3 nucleotides are TGTGCCAGCAGTGATAAGGCTAGCGGGAGTAACGAGCAGTACTTC. It encodes CASSDKASGSNEQYF.